The text below deals with one T cell receptor beta chain. The data were obtained in a study of blood T cell repertoires in COVID-19. Study information: The United States, Italy and Spain supplied acute and convalescent COVID-19 samples.

Some clones are missing from TCRdb's copy, which holds only in-frame ones; the method was immunoSEQ multiplex PCR. Counted here are fewer than 250,000 clones, 90% occurring once; the ten biggest clones make up about 14%. A PCR-confirmed or clinician-diagnosed COVID-19 case had contacted exposed participants within 2 weeks of entry. The origin of this receptor is a man younger than 45 who had been exposed to COVID-19. Sequencing was done on a sample of PBMCs or T cells enriched from blood (not recorded which).

CDR3 sequence (DNA): TGCGCCAGCAGCGAACAATGGACAGATACGCAGTATTTT. This translates into CASSEQWTDTQYF. The J gene is TRBJ2-3, the V gene TRBV5-1; D is ambiguous. This CDR3 has 13 amino acids. V lost 4 bases and J lost 3, with 9 bases in between. Germline V CDR1 and CDR2: SGHRS, YFSETQ.